The source of this T cell receptor (beta chain) is a study of T cell responses to AZD1222 COVID-19 vaccine. A remark on this clone: The antigen is undetermined.

General study points: Spike-specific TCR breadth and depth rose after two AZD1222 doses. Spike was spanned by vaccine-associated CD4 TCRs, with dominance at 160-218 and 743-854.

Second doses at about 4 or about 12 weeks were pooled. Generated by immunoSEQ multiplex PCR, the TCRdb table keeps only in-frame clones and is missing some. The sample records about 25,000 clones, more than 75% being singletons. Germline-derived CDR1 and CDR2 are SQVTM and ANQGSEA. There are 12 residues in the CDR3. Trimming removed 7 bases from V and 7 bases from J, with 16 bases in between. The receptor's source is an adult who received the AZD1222 COVID-19 vaccine. This sequence joins TRBV29-1 and TRBJ1-2; no clear D. The sample was peripheral blood, taken 28 days after the second AZD1222 dose. CDR3 region: CSGSRPGGGYTF. CDR3 sequence (DNA): TGCAGCGGGAGCCGTCCCGGCGGTGGCTACACCTTC.